This TCR beta chain is from a study of cytomegalovirus exposure and HLA in healthy donors. The CDR3 sequence is 17 residues long. The germline V gene has CDR1 SGHTA and CDR2 FQGNSA. V was clipped by 2 bases and J by 6 bases; unmatched bases: 13. The PCR was carried out with 60 Vbeta primers and 13 Jbeta primers. Measured with immunoSEQ multiplex PCR; TCRdb has only the in-frame clones, and not every one. The data contain a few hundred thousand clones, around 90% of them singletons. This clone has only a few counts. Sequencing was performed on PBMCs. This rearrangement joins TRBV7-2 to TRBJ2-7; 10 positions agree with TRBD2. This sequence was found in a girl aged 2 to 9 in good health and CMV-seronegative. The CDR3, as DNA: TGTGCCAGCAGCTTACCCGCCTCCGGAGCGGGAGGGGGCGAGCAGTACTTC. Residues: CASSLPASGAGGGEQYF. Complete variable domain (other parts from reference TRBV7-2 and TRBJ2-7): GAGVSQSPSNKVTEKGKDVELRCDPISGHTALYWYRQSLGQGLEFLIYFQGNSAPDKSGLPSDRFSAERTGGSVSTLTIQRTQQEDSAVYLCASSLPASGAGGGEQYFGPGTRLTVT.